The clone carrying this T cell receptor beta chain was detected ten times or more. Its matching antigen is unknown. As for time point: patch test 2, 6 weeks after DPC sensitization. Treatment defined: therapeutic diphenylcyclopropenone sensitization with weekly scalp DPC. These data are taken from a study of human T cells and chemical hapten exposure. Looking at the study overall: On about 2 cm by about 2 cm of upper inner arm skin, sensitization was performed with 2% DPC. DPC 0.01% went on the upper back by patch test, with reading at 6 days.

V lost 4 bases and J 0 bases, leaving 7 bases between the germline ends. The CDR3 totals 14 residues. Germline lookup yields CDR1 SNHLY and CDR2 FYNNEI. As handled by the study authors: A per-sample median of roughly 100,000 TCRs was observed, with a range of about 23,224 to 750,000. Via MiXCR, TCRdb re-called the RACE reads, giving one row per CDR3 protein. These V and J calls derive from TCRdb rather than the authors' analysis. Among some 89,000 distinct CDR3 sequences listed, roughly a tenth were seen once. Whole-study findings and limits: Controls formed significantly fewer large CDR3 similarity clusters than expanded TCRs did.

This sequence originates from a woman aged 30 to 39 with alopecia areata. Some clones in this sample may be carry-over from other donors' samples. This rearrangement joins TRBV2 to TRBJ2-1; possible D gene TRBD1, 5 bases. Sequenced material: whole blood, taken in connection with sensitization to the hapten diphenylcyclopropenone (DPC). CDR3 coding DNA: TGTGCCAGCAGTGTAGACAGCTCCTACAATGAGCAGTTCTTC. The encoded protein is CASSVDSSYNEQFF.